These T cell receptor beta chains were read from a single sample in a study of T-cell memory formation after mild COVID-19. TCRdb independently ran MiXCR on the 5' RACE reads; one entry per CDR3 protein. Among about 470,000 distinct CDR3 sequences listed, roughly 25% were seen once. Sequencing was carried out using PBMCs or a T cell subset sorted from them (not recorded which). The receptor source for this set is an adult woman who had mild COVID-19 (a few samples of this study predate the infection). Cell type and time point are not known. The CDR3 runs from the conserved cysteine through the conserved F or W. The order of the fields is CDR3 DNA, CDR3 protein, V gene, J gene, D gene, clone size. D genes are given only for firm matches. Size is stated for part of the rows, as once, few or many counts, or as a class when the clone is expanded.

cdr3_nt: TGCGCCAGCAGCCAAGAAACGGGAGGGCCTTGGAATGAGCAGTTCTTC
cdr3_aa: CASSQETGGPWNEQFF
v_call: TRBV4-3
j_call: TRBJ2-1
d_call: TRBD2
clone_size: NA

cdr3_nt: TGTGCCACCAGCAGAGAGGCATCCCGGGGGGAGACCCAGTACTTC
cdr3_aa: CATSREASRGETQYF
v_call: TRBV15
j_call: TRBJ2-5
d_call: NA
clone_size: NA

cdr3_nt: TGTGCCAGCTCACCAATTTCGCAGCAAGAGACCCAGTACTTC
cdr3_aa: CASSPISQQETQYF
v_call: TRBV18
j_call: TRBJ2-5
d_call: NA
clone_size: NA

cdr3_nt: TGCGCCAGCAGCGAAGGAGCGACCGGGGAGCTGTTTTTT
cdr3_aa: CASSEGATGELFF
v_call: TRBV5-1
j_call: TRBJ2-2
d_call: NA
clone_size: few

cdr3_nt: TGTGCCAGCAGCCTAGAAAGGACTAGCGACCAAGAGACCCAGTACTTC
cdr3_aa: CASSLERTSDQETQYF
v_call: TRBV13
j_call: TRBJ2-5
d_call: TRBD2
clone_size: NA

cdr3_nt: TGTGCCAGCAGCTCTCCCTCGACACCGCTTAGAAATGGCTACACCTTC
cdr3_aa: CASSSPSTPLRNGYTF
v_call: TRBV6-2/TRBV6-3
j_call: TRBJ1-2
d_call: NA
clone_size: NA

cdr3_nt: TGTGCCAGCAAATCCCAGGGCTCTGCCGGGGAGCTGTTTTTT
cdr3_aa: CASKSQGSAGELFF
v_call: TRBV2
j_call: TRBJ2-2
d_call: NA
clone_size: few

cdr3_nt: TGCGCCAGCAGCCAAGAGGGGCGCTCGGGGGAGACCCAGTACTTC
cdr3_aa: CASSQEGRSGETQYF
v_call: TRBV4-1
j_call: TRBJ2-5
d_call: NA
clone_size: NA

cdr3_nt: TGCGCCAGCAGCCAAGTCGGAGGGACAATTGGCGGGAGAGGCACAGATACGCAGTATTTT
cdr3_aa: CASSQVGGTIGGRGTDTQYF
v_call: TRBV4-3
j_call: TRBJ2-3
d_call: NA
clone_size: few

cdr3_nt: TGCGCCAGCAGCTTGGTGGCGGGAGTGAACATTCAGTACTTC
cdr3_aa: CASSLVAGVNIQYF
v_call: TRBV5-1
j_call: TRBJ2-4
d_call: TRBD2
clone_size: few

cdr3_nt: TGCAGCGTCCGATACGAAGGTAGCGCACAATACGAGCAGTACTTC
cdr3_aa: CSVRYEGSAQYEQYF
v_call: TRBV29-1
j_call: TRBJ2-7
d_call: NA
clone_size: few

cdr3_nt: TGCAGTGCCAGGACAGGGACGCAGCCCCAGCATTTT
cdr3_aa: CSARTGTQPQHF
v_call: TRBV20-1
j_call: TRBJ1-5
d_call: TRBD1
clone_size: NA

cdr3_nt: TGTGCCAGCAGCCAAGATCGTCGGCAGCCCCAGCATTTT
cdr3_aa: CASSQDRRQPQHF
v_call: TRBV3-1
j_call: TRBJ1-5
d_call: NA
clone_size: NA

cdr3_nt: TGTGCCACCAGCAGCCCTTTGGGTGCGGGGTTCGACACCGGGGAGCTGTTTTTT
cdr3_aa: CATSSPLGAGFDTGELFF
v_call: TRBV15
j_call: TRBJ2-2
d_call: NA
clone_size: NA

cdr3_nt: TGTGCCAGCAGCGCCGGACGTGGGGCGACCGGGGAGCTGTTTTTT
cdr3_aa: CASSAGRGATGELFF
v_call: TRBV7-9
j_call: TRBJ2-2
d_call: NA
clone_size: few

cdr3_nt: TGTGCCAGCAGCCAAGATACGTATGAGCAGTTCTTC
cdr3_aa: CASSQDTYEQFF
v_call: TRBV4-2
j_call: TRBJ2-1
d_call: NA
clone_size: few

cdr3_nt: TGTGCCAGCAGAAAGCAGCTGAGCTCCTACAATGAGCAGTTCTTC
cdr3_aa: CASRKQLSSYNEQFF
v_call: TRBV12-3/TRBV12-4
j_call: TRBJ2-1
d_call: NA
clone_size: many

cdr3_nt: TGCGCCAGCAGCCCATCTTCAGGGACCAAAAACATTCAGTACTTC
cdr3_aa: CASSPSSGTKNIQYF
v_call: TRBV5-1
j_call: TRBJ2-4
d_call: NA
clone_size: NA

cdr3_nt: TGTGCCAGCACCTCCTTCCGCCAGGGCCATGGCTACACCTTC
cdr3_aa: CASTSFRQGHGYTF
v_call: TRBV9
j_call: TRBJ1-2
d_call: NA
clone_size: few

cdr3_nt: TGCAGTGCTAGAAAGTGGGGGGCAAATGAGCAGTTCTTC
cdr3_aa: CSARKWGANEQFF
v_call: TRBV20-1
j_call: TRBJ2-1
d_call: NA
clone_size: NA

cdr3_nt: TGTGCCAGCAGCTTAACCCCGCGCCTCTCTACCTCGGGGAACACCGGGGAGCTGTTTTTT
cdr3_aa: CASSLTPRLSTSGNTGELFF
v_call: TRBV7-8
j_call: TRBJ2-2
d_call: NA
clone_size: NA

cdr3_nt: TGTGCCTGGAACAGACAGGGGAACACTGAAGCTTTCTTT
cdr3_aa: CAWNRQGNTEAFF
v_call: TRBV30
j_call: TRBJ1-1
d_call: TRBD1
clone_size: few

cdr3_nt: TGTGCCAGCAGCCAAGATAAGTACACTGAAGCTTTCTTT
cdr3_aa: CASSQDKYTEAFF
v_call: TRBV3-1
j_call: TRBJ1-1
d_call: NA
clone_size: few

cdr3_nt: TGTGCCAGCAGCTTGTCGGGGAATACGCAGTATTTT
cdr3_aa: CASSLSGNTQYF
v_call: TRBV5-6
j_call: TRBJ2-3
d_call: NA
clone_size: NA

cdr3_nt: TGTGCCAGCAGTCTGACGGGGAACAGGGTGGCCGAGCAGTACTTC
cdr3_aa: CASSLTGNRVAEQYF
v_call: TRBV7-9
j_call: TRBJ2-7
d_call: NA
clone_size: NA

cdr3_nt: TGCGCCAGCAGCTACCCCAGGGGTGACTATGGCTACACCTTC
cdr3_aa: CASSYPRGDYGYTF
v_call: TRBV5-1
j_call: TRBJ1-2
d_call: NA
clone_size: NA

cdr3_nt: TGTGCCAGCAGCTTTAGTTTGCCTAGCACAGATACGCAGTATTTT
cdr3_aa: CASSFSLPSTDTQYF
v_call: TRBV7-9
j_call: TRBJ2-3
d_call: NA
clone_size: few

cdr3_nt: TGTGCCAGCAGCCGCCAACCAGGGGTAAACACCGGGGAGCTGTTTTTT
cdr3_aa: CASSRQPGVNTGELFF
v_call: TRBV12-3/TRBV12-4
j_call: TRBJ2-2
d_call: NA
clone_size: few

cdr3_nt: TGTGCCAGCACCGGACTAGCGGGATTCTACGAGCAGTACTTC
cdr3_aa: CASTGLAGFYEQYF
v_call: TRBV6-2/TRBV6-3
j_call: TRBJ2-7
d_call: TRBD2
clone_size: NA

cdr3_nt: TGTGCCAGCAGCGTAGAGGGGTTCTCCTACAATGAGCAGTTCTTC
cdr3_aa: CASSVEGFSYNEQFF
v_call: TRBV9
j_call: TRBJ2-1
d_call: NA
clone_size: few

cdr3_nt: TGCGCCAGCAGCCAAAGGACAGGGGCCGGGGAGCTGTTTTTT
cdr3_aa: CASSQRTGAGELFF
v_call: TRBV4-1
j_call: TRBJ2-2
d_call: TRBD1
clone_size: few

cdr3_nt: TGTGCCAGCAGCAGCCGTACGGGGGGCGTTAACTATGGCTACACCTTC
cdr3_aa: CASSSRTGGVNYGYTF
v_call: TRBV7-2
j_call: TRBJ1-2
d_call: NA
clone_size: NA

cdr3_nt: TGTGCCAGCAAGACCCGTGGACAGGGGCTTAGCGAGCAGTACTTC
cdr3_aa: CASKTRGQGLSEQYF
v_call: TRBV12-3/TRBV12-4
j_call: TRBJ2-7
d_call: TRBD1
clone_size: few

cdr3_nt: TGCAGCGTTGAACGGCCTGGGGAGACCCAGTACTTC
cdr3_aa: CSVERPGETQYF
v_call: TRBV29-1
j_call: TRBJ2-5
d_call: NA
clone_size: NA

cdr3_nt: TGCAGTGCTAGTGGTTCGGCTAGCTCACCTTACGAGCAGTACTTC
cdr3_aa: CSASGSASSPYEQYF
v_call: TRBV20-1
j_call: TRBJ2-7
d_call: NA
clone_size: NA

cdr3_nt: TGCAGCGTTGAAGATAGGGTGGTCCATCCACCCGGCTACACCTTC
cdr3_aa: CSVEDRVVHPPGYTF
v_call: TRBV29-1
j_call: TRBJ1-2
d_call: NA
clone_size: NA

cdr3_nt: TGTGCCAGCTCACCACCCCCAGGGGGCAGCGAAAAACTGTTTTTT
cdr3_aa: CASSPPPGGSEKLFF
v_call: TRBV18
j_call: TRBJ1-4
d_call: TRBD1
clone_size: few

cdr3_nt: TGCGCCAGCAGCCTCTCGGGAGTACAGGGATATGAAGCTTTCTTT
cdr3_aa: CASSLSGVQGYEAFF
v_call: TRBV5-1
j_call: TRBJ1-1
d_call: NA
clone_size: few

cdr3_nt: TGTGCCACCAGTAATAGGAAGGGGCCCACCGGGGAGCTGTTTTTT
cdr3_aa: CATSNRKGPTGELFF
v_call: TRBV24-1
j_call: TRBJ2-2
d_call: NA
clone_size: NA

cdr3_nt: TGTGCCAGCAGCCGAAGGTCGAGGGGGCTGGGCACAGATACGCAGTATTTT
cdr3_aa: CASSRRSRGLGTDTQYF
v_call: TRBV7-2
j_call: TRBJ2-3
d_call: TRBD1
clone_size: NA

cdr3_nt: TGTGCCAGCAGCCTACTCGTAGGGGGACTAGAGACCCAGTACTTC
cdr3_aa: CASSLLVGGLETQYF
v_call: TRBV7-8
j_call: TRBJ2-5
d_call: NA
clone_size: NA

cdr3_nt: TGTGCCAGCAGTTTATCTGGCGGGGGCGTCACAGATACGCAGTATTTT
cdr3_aa: CASSLSGGGVTDTQYF
v_call: TRBV12-3/TRBV12-4
j_call: TRBJ2-3
d_call: NA
clone_size: few

cdr3_nt: TGCAGTGCTAGAGATGGACAGGGTGGGCAAGAGACCCAGTACTTC
cdr3_aa: CSARDGQGGQETQYF
v_call: TRBV20-1
j_call: TRBJ2-5
d_call: TRBD1
clone_size: NA

cdr3_nt: TGTGCCAGCAGCCCAGGGCTTTCTGGAAACACCATATATTTT
cdr3_aa: CASSPGLSGNTIYF
v_call: TRBV3-1
j_call: TRBJ1-3
d_call: NA
clone_size: many

cdr3_nt: TGTGCCAGCAGCCACACAGGGGGTAATGGCTACACCTTC
cdr3_aa: CASSHTGGNGYTF
v_call: TRBV4-2
j_call: TRBJ1-2
d_call: TRBD1
clone_size: few

cdr3_nt: TGTGCCAGCAGCACCCGGACAGGGAACGAGCAGTACTTC
cdr3_aa: CASSTRTGNEQYF
v_call: TRBV7-9
j_call: TRBJ2-7
d_call: TRBD1
clone_size: NA

cdr3_nt: TGTGCCAGCAGCGTAATGGGCGGGGGGAACACCGGGGAGCTGTTTTTT
cdr3_aa: CASSVMGGGNTGELFF
v_call: TRBV9
j_call: TRBJ2-2
d_call: TRBD2
clone_size: NA

cdr3_nt: TGTGCCAGCAGCCCACCCCTGAGCCTCTACAATGAGCAGTTCTTC
cdr3_aa: CASSPPLSLYNEQFF
v_call: TRBV5-6
j_call: TRBJ2-1
d_call: NA
clone_size: many

cdr3_nt: TGTGCCACCAGTGCTGGACAGGGATACACCGGGGAGCTGTTTTTT
cdr3_aa: CATSAGQGYTGELFF
v_call: TRBV24-1
j_call: TRBJ2-2
d_call: TRBD1
clone_size: many